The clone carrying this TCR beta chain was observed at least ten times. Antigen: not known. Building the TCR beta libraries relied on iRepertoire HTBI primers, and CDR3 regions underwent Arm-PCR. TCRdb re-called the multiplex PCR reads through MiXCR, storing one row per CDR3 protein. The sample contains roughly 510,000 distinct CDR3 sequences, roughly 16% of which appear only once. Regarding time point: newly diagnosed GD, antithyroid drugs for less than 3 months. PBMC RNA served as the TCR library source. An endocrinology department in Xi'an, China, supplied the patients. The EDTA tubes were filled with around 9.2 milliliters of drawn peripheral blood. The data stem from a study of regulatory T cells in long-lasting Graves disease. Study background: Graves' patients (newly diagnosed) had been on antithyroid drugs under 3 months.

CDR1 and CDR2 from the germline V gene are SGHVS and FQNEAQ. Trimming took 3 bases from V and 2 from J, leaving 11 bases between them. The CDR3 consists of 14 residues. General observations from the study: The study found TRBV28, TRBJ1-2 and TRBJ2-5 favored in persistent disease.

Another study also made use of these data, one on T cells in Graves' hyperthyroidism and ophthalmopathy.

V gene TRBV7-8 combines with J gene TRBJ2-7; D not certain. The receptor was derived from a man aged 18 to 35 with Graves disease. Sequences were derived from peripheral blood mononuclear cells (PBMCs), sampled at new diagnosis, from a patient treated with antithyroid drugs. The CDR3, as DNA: TGTGCCAGCAGCTTTGGTGTGGCGGCCTACGAGCAGTACTTC. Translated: CASSFGVAAYEQYF.